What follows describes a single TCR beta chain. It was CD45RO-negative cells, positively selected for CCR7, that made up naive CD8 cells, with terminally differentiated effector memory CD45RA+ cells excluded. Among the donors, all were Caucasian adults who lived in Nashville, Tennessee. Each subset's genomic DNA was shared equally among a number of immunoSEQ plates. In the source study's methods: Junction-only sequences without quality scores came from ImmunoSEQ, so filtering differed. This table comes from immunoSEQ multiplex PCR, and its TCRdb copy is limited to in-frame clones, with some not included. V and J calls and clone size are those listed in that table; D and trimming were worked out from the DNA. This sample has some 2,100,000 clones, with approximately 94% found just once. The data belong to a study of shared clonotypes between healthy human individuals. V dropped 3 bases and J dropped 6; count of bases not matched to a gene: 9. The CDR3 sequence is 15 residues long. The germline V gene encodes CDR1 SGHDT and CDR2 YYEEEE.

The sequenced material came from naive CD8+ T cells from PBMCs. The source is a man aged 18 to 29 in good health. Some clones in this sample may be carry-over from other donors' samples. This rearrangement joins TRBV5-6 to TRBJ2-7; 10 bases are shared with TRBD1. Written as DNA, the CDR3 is TGTGCCAGCAGCTACGGGACAGGGGAATGGGCCGAGCAGTACTTC. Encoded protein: CASSYGTGEWAEQYF. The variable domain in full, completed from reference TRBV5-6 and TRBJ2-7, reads DAGVTQSPTHLIKTRGQQVTLRCSPKSGHDTVSWYQQALGQGPQFIFQYYEEEERQRGNFPDRFSGHQFPNYSSELNVNALLLGDSALYLCASSYGTGEWAEQYFGPGTRLTVT.